This T cell receptor beta chain is from a study of response to subunit inactivated influenza vaccine. The germline V gene encodes CDR1 SQVTM and CDR2 ANQGSEA. This CDR3 comprises 15 residues. J gave up 4 bases and V 6 bases, and 11 bases lay outside the gene matches. This clonotype occurred a few times. Antigen: not known. Study conclusions and caveats: The authors suggested that few new T cells are recruited per seasonal influenza vaccination.

One entry per CDR3 protein results from TCRdb running MiXCR on the RT-PCR reads. There are over 450,000 distinct CDR3 sequences in the sample; 13% occur only once, and about an eighth lies in the top ten. The gene calls are TRBV29-1 and TRBJ2-2, with 7 bases lining up with TRBD1. The material sequenced was PBMCs from blood, taken 45 days after vaccination. The clonotype originates from a man over 45 who received an inactivated influenza vaccine. The CDR3 region has the DNA TGCAGCGTATTCACCCCGGGACAGAGCACCGGGGAGCTGTTTTTT. Amino acid sequence: CSVFTPGQSTGELFF.